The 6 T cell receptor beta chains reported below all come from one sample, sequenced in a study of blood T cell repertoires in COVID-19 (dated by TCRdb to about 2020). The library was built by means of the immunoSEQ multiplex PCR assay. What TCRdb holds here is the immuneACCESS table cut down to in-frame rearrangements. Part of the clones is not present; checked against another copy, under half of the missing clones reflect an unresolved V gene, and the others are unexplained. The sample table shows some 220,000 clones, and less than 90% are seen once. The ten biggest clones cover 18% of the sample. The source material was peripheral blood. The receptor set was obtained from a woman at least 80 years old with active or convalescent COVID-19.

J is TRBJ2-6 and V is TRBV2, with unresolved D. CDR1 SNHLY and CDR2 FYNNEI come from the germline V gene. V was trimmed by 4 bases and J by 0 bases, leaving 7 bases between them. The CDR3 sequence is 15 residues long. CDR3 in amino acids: CASSATASGANVLTF. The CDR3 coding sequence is TGTGCCAGCAGTGCAACAGCCTCTGGGGCCAACGTCCTGACTTTC.

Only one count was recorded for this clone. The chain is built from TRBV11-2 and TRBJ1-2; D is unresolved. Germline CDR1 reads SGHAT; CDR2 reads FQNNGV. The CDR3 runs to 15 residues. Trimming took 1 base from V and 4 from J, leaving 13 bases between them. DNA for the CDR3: TGTGCCAGCAGCTTAGTTTTTACCGGGTCCTATGGCTACACCTTC. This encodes CASSLVFTGSYGYTF.

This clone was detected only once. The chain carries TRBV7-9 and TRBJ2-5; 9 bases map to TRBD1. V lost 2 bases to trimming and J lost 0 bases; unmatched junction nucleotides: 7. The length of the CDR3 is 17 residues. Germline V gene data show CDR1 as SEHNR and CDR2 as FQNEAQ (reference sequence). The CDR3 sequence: CASSLYGTGSNQETQYF. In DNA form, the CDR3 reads TGTGCCAGCAGCTTATATGGGACAGGGTCCAACCAAGAGACCCAGTACTTC.

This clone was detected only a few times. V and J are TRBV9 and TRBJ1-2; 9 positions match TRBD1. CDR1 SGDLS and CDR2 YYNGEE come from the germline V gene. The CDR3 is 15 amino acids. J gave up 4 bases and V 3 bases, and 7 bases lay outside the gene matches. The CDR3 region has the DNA TGTGCCAGCAGCGCAGACAGGGGGTTATCCTATGGCTACACCTTC. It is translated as CASSADRGLSYGYTF.

CDR3 sequence reads: CASSLATSGGAYNEQFF. CDR3 nucleotide sequence: TGTGCCAGCAGCTTGGCGACTAGCGGGGGGGCCTACAATGAGCAGTTCTTC. The rearrangement uses TRBV5-4 and TRBJ2-1; 14 bases are a match to TRBD2. This CDR3 comprises 17 residues. Germline CDR1 and CDR2: SGHNT and YYREEE (reference sequence). V shed 0 bases, J shed 2 bases, and the junction held 1 base outside the gene matches.

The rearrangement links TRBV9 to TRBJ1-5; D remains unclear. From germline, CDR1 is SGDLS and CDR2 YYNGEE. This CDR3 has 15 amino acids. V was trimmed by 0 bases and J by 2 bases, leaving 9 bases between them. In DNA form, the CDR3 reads TGTGCCAGCAGCGTAGGTCCGGTGGGCAATCAGCCCCAGCATTTT. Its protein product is CASSVGPVGNQPQHF. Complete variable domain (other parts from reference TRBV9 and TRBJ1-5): DSGVTQTPKHLITATGQRVTLRCSPRSGDLSVYWYQQSLDQGLQFLIQYYNGEERAKGNILERFSAQQFPDLHSELNLSSLELGDSALYFCASSVGPVGNQPQHFGDGTRLSIL.